This is a list of T cell receptor beta chains from one sample in a study of blood T cell repertoires in COVID-19. Assay: immunoSEQ multiplex PCR; the TCRdb copy retains only in-frame clones and omits some. The repertoire has about 98,000 clones, around 86% of them found once; the top ten carry 10%. The material sequenced was peripheral blood. These receptors were taken from a man over 45 with acute or convalescent COVID-19. Each CDR3 is given with its conserved first and last residue. D genes are given only for firm matches. Size tells how often a clone was seen (once, few, many) or the class of an expanded clone, and some rows leave it out.

j_gene: TRBJ2-1
v_gene: TRBV27
abundance: -
d_gene: -
CDR3nt: TGTGCCAGCAGCCCAGGGGCCTACAATGAGCAGTTCTTC
CDR3aa: CASSPGAYNEQFF

j_gene: TRBJ2-1
v_gene: TRBV20-1
abundance: few
d_gene: -
CDR3nt: TGCAGTGCTAGTAGGGGTGGTACCAATGAGCAGTTCTTC
CDR3aa: CSASRGGTNEQFF

j_gene: TRBJ1-6
v_gene: TRBV2
abundance: -
d_gene: -
CDR3nt: TGTGCCAGCAGTGGACTTATCAGGGTCACCTATAATTCACCCCTCCACTTT
CDR3aa: CASSGLIRVTYNSPLHF

j_gene: TRBJ2-2
v_gene: TRBV7-9
abundance: -
d_gene: -
CDR3nt: TGTGCCAGCAGCCGGCCCCGATCGGGGGACACCGGGGAGCTGTTTTTT
CDR3aa: CASSRPRSGDTGELFF

j_gene: TRBJ1-4
v_gene: TRBV2
abundance: -
d_gene: -
CDR3nt: TGTGCCAGCAGTGTGGGGCAGCGAGATAATGAAAAACTGTTTTTT
CDR3aa: CASSVGQRDNEKLFF

j_gene: TRBJ2-3
v_gene: TRBV5-6
abundance: once
d_gene: -
CDR3nt: TGTGCCAGCAGCTTGGACAGGGTCAGCACAGATACGCAGTATTTT
CDR3aa: CASSLDRVSTDTQYF

j_gene: TRBJ2-1
v_gene: TRBV21-1
abundance: -
d_gene: -
CDR3nt: TGTGCCAGCAGCAAACCCCGCCTAGCAGGAAAATACAATGAGCAGTTCTTC
CDR3aa: CASSKPRLAGKYNEQFF

j_gene: TRBJ1-4
v_gene: TRBV1
abundance: -
d_gene: -
CDR3nt: TGCACCAGCAGGCCCAGGGGGCTTATTAATGAAAAACTGTTTTTT
CDR3aa: CTSRPRGLINEKLFF

j_gene: TRBJ1-1
v_gene: TRBV2
abundance: -
d_gene: -
CDR3nt: TGTGCCAGCATAAGAGGCCGAATGAACACTGAAGCTTTCTTT
CDR3aa: CASIRGRMNTEAFF

j_gene: TRBJ2-1
v_gene: TRBV5-1
abundance: -
d_gene: -
CDR3nt: TGCGCCAGCGAGCAGGGATCCCGTAATGAGCAGTTCTTC
CDR3aa: CASEQGSRNEQFF

j_gene: TRBJ1-2
v_gene: TRBV19
abundance: -
d_gene: TRBD1
CDR3nt: TGTGCCAGTAGTACCATAACGACAGGGGTAGGCTACACCTTC
CDR3aa: CASSTITTGVGYTF

j_gene: TRBJ2-2
v_gene: TRBV5-1
abundance: -
d_gene: -
CDR3nt: TGCGCCAGCAGCTTGGAAACGGGAGTCGGGGAGCTGTTTTTT
CDR3aa: CASSLETGVGELFF

j_gene: TRBJ1-1
v_gene: TRBV12-3/TRBV12-4
abundance: -
d_gene: -
CDR3nt: TGTGCCAGCAGCCCGGCGGGAATCACTGAAGCTTTCTTT
CDR3aa: CASSPAGITEAFF

j_gene: TRBJ1-2
v_gene: TRBV4-2
abundance: -
d_gene: TRBD1
CDR3nt: TGTGCCAGCAGCCAAGAGTTGATAGGACAGGGGCACTATGGCTACACCTTC
CDR3aa: CASSQELIGQGHYGYTF

j_gene: TRBJ2-5
v_gene: TRBV6-5
abundance: -
d_gene: TRBD2
CDR3nt: TGTGCCAGCAGTACTAGGGGAGGGGAGACCCAGTACTTC
CDR3aa: CASSTRGGETQYF

j_gene: TRBJ1-5
v_gene: TRBV6-6
abundance: -
d_gene: -
CDR3nt: TGTGCCAGCAGTTACGTACAGGCAAATCAGCCCCAGCATTTT
CDR3aa: CASSYVQANQPQHF

j_gene: TRBJ2-7
v_gene: TRBV18
abundance: -
d_gene: TRBD2
CDR3nt: TGTGCCAGCTCACCCGCGGGAGGCTCCTACGAGCAGTACTTC
CDR3aa: CASSPAGGSYEQYF

j_gene: TRBJ2-3
v_gene: TRBV11-2
abundance: -
d_gene: TRBD2
CDR3nt: TGTGCCAGCAGCTTTTTAGCGGGAGTGGCAGATACGCAGTATTTT
CDR3aa: CASSFLAGVADTQYF

j_gene: TRBJ1-2
v_gene: TRBV18
abundance: -
d_gene: TRBD1
CDR3nt: TGTGCCAGCTCACAGGGACAGGCGAACTATGGCTACACCTTC
CDR3aa: CASSQGQANYGYTF

j_gene: TRBJ1-5
v_gene: TRBV15
abundance: -
d_gene: TRBD1
CDR3nt: TGTGCCACCAGCACACCGGGACAGGGACTCAATCAGCCCCAGCATTTT
CDR3aa: CATSTPGQGLNQPQHF

j_gene: TRBJ1-2
v_gene: TRBV27
abundance: -
d_gene: -
CDR3nt: TGTGCCAGCAGTTTATCGATGGGCAGCAAGGCTTATGGCTACACCTTC
CDR3aa: CASSLSMGSKAYGYTF

j_gene: TRBJ2-5
v_gene: TRBV6-5
abundance: -
d_gene: TRBD1
CDR3nt: TGTGCCAGCAGTAACGGACAGGGGGCCGTTGAGACCCAGTACTTC
CDR3aa: CASSNGQGAVETQYF

j_gene: TRBJ2-7
v_gene: TRBV7-3
abundance: -
d_gene: TRBD1
CDR3nt: TGTGCCAGCAGCCAGAGGACAGGGCCCGACTACGAGCAGTACTTC
CDR3aa: CASSQRTGPDYEQYF

j_gene: TRBJ1-1
v_gene: TRBV18
abundance: -
d_gene: TRBD1
CDR3nt: TGTGCCAGCTCCTCAGACAGGGTCAGTGAAGCTTTCTTT
CDR3aa: CASSSDRVSEAFF

j_gene: TRBJ1-4
v_gene: TRBV19
abundance: -
d_gene: -
CDR3nt: TGTGCCAGTTGCTCCTGGCAGGGGAACGAAAAACTGTTTTTT
CDR3aa: CASCSWQGNEKLFF

j_gene: TRBJ2-5
v_gene: TRBV27
abundance: -
d_gene: -
CDR3nt: TGTGCCAGCAGTTTCGGGACATTGGAGACCCAGTACTTC
CDR3aa: CASSFGTLETQYF

j_gene: TRBJ1-5
v_gene: TRBV7-2
abundance: once
d_gene: -
CDR3nt: TGTGCCAGCAGCTTACGAGGGAACGATCAGCCCCAGCATTTT
CDR3aa: CASSLRGNDQPQHF

j_gene: TRBJ2-7
v_gene: TRBV18
abundance: -
d_gene: -
CDR3nt: TGTGCCAGCTCACCTTCCCGGGACACCCTCTACGAGCAGTACTTC
CDR3aa: CASSPSRDTLYEQYF

j_gene: TRBJ2-5
v_gene: TRBV5-6
abundance: -
d_gene: -
CDR3nt: TGTGCCAGCAGCTCCCGGGAGACCCAGTACTTC
CDR3aa: CASSSRETQYF

j_gene: TRBJ1-5
v_gene: TRBV27
abundance: -
d_gene: TRBD1
CDR3nt: TGTGCCAGCAGTACCCGGGTCCCGACAGGGGAGAATCAGCCCCAGCATTTT
CDR3aa: CASSTRVPTGENQPQHF

j_gene: TRBJ1-5
v_gene: TRBV28
abundance: -
d_gene: -
CDR3nt: TGTGCCAGCACCGGCGGGGGTAGCAATCAGCCCCAGCATTTT
CDR3aa: CASTGGGSNQPQHF

j_gene: TRBJ2-2
v_gene: TRBV7-8
abundance: -
d_gene: TRBD1
CDR3nt: TGTGCCAGCAGCTCTCGACAGGGTCCTAGCGGGGAGCTGTTTTTT
CDR3aa: CASSSRQGPSGELFF

j_gene: TRBJ1-5
v_gene: TRBV5-8
abundance: -
d_gene: -
CDR3nt: TGTGCCAGCAGCACTACAGGGAATGAACAGCCCCAGCATTTT
CDR3aa: CASSTTGNEQPQHF

j_gene: TRBJ1-1
v_gene: TRBV2
abundance: few
d_gene: TRBD1
CDR3nt: TGTGCCAGCAGTGCATACAGGGGGGACACTGAAGCTTTCTTT
CDR3aa: CASSAYRGDTEAFF

j_gene: TRBJ2-2
v_gene: TRBV5-4
abundance: once
d_gene: TRBD2
CDR3nt: TGTGCCAGCAGCCCACCGGGACTAGCGGGGGGTTTCGGGGAGCTGTTTTTT
CDR3aa: CASSPPGLAGGFGELFF

j_gene: TRBJ1-4
v_gene: TRBV30
abundance: -
d_gene: -
CDR3nt: TGTGCCTGGAGTGTAAGGGGTGAAAAACTGTTTTTT
CDR3aa: CAWSVRGEKLFF

j_gene: TRBJ1-4
v_gene: TRBV6-5
abundance: -
d_gene: TRBD1
CDR3nt: TGTGCCAGCAGTTCGGACAGGAATGAGGAAAAACTGTTTTTT
CDR3aa: CASSSDRNEEKLFF

j_gene: TRBJ2-3
v_gene: TRBV19
abundance: -
d_gene: -
CDR3nt: TGTGCCAGTAGCCCCGCGGCCCCCACAGATACGCAGTATTTT
CDR3aa: CASSPAAPTDTQYF

j_gene: TRBJ2-5
v_gene: TRBV27
abundance: -
d_gene: -
CDR3nt: TGTGCCACAGATCGAGGGGAGACCCAGTACTTC
CDR3aa: CATDRGETQYF

j_gene: TRBJ1-6
v_gene: TRBV7-2
abundance: -
d_gene: TRBD1
CDR3nt: TGTGCCAGCAGCTGGACAGGGAATTCACCCCTCCACTTT
CDR3aa: CASSWTGNSPLHF

j_gene: TRBJ1-2
v_gene: TRBV3-1/TRBV3-2
abundance: few
d_gene: -
CDR3nt: TGTGCCAGCAGCCAAGACGGAGGGCGAAGCTATGGCTACACCTTC
CDR3aa: CASSQDGGRSYGYTF

j_gene: TRBJ2-3
v_gene: TRBV5-1
abundance: -
d_gene: TRBD1
CDR3nt: TGCGCCAGCAGCTTGGGACAGGGGTCCACAGATACGCAGTATTTT
CDR3aa: CASSLGQGSTDTQYF

j_gene: TRBJ1-1
v_gene: TRBV11-2
abundance: -
d_gene: -
CDR3nt: TGTGCCAGCAGCTTAGACGCGCGGCCGAACACTGAAGCTTTCTTT
CDR3aa: CASSLDARPNTEAFF

j_gene: TRBJ1-2
v_gene: TRBV3-1/TRBV3-2
abundance: -
d_gene: -
CDR3nt: TGTGCCAGCAGCCAATTTACAGAGGGCTATGGCTACACCTTC
CDR3aa: CASSQFTEGYGYTF

j_gene: TRBJ2-5
v_gene: TRBV9
abundance: -
d_gene: TRBD2
CDR3nt: TGTGCCAGCAGCGTAGCTACTAGCGGGAGAGAGACCCAGTACTTC
CDR3aa: CASSVATSGRETQYF

j_gene: TRBJ2-3
v_gene: TRBV5-4
abundance: -
d_gene: TRBD2
CDR3nt: TGTGCCAGCAGCGCCGGGACTAGCGGGAGGGCCGTATCGCAGTATTTT
CDR3aa: CASSAGTSGRAVSQYF

j_gene: TRBJ2-1
v_gene: TRBV5-1
abundance: -
d_gene: TRBD2
CDR3nt: TGCGCCAGCAGCTTGACTAGCGGGAGGCTCTCCTACAATGAGCAGTTCTTC
CDR3aa: CASSLTSGRLSYNEQFF